This T cell receptor beta chain is from a study of Ad26.COV2.S vaccination and SARS-CoV-2 variants. General study findings and limits: From the TCR breadth and depth analyses, total T cell responses may have been underestimated. In vaccinated individuals, spike-specific CD8+ and CD4+ T cell responses reportedly displayed substantial breadth.

With regard to this clone: Antigen: not known.

Trimming removed 2 bases from V and 2 bases from J, with 8 bases in between. The V gene's germline CDR1 is KGHSH and CDR2 LQKENI. The CDR3 has 14 amino acids. The protocol was immunoSEQ multiplex PCR, while the TCRdb copy is restricted to in-frame clones and leaves out a portion. There are 440,000 or so clones in the sample; around 89% occur only once, and more than 1.5% lies in the top ten. Treatment noted: around 19 received Ad26.COV2.S at low or high dose, single or two shots; roughly five received placebo; per-sample allocation not given. All samples were drawn on day 63, counting from the first vaccine or placebo injection.

The specimen was peripheral blood, collected in a trial of Ad26.COV2.S vaccine versus placebo. J is TRBJ2-3 and V is TRBV18; no clear D gene. This clonotype was obtained from a person aged 18-60 years who received the Ad26.COV2.S COVID-19 vaccine or a placebo. CDR3 nucleotide sequence: TGTGCCAGCTCACCAGCCCGGGCCACAGATACGCAGTATTTT. Protein: CASSPARATDTQYF.